This T cell receptor (beta chain) was sequenced for a study of shared clonotypes between healthy human individuals. Healthy HIV-negative adults with no recent acute infections or vaccinations were recruited as donors. Only Caucasian adults living in Nashville, Tennessee made up the donor group. Researchers drew on around 83 million PBMCs for genomic DNA from unsorted samples. Germline V lookup: CDR1 SGHTA, CDR2 FQGNSA. The CDR3 runs 15 residues. V shed 7 bases and J 2 bases; nucleotides not matched to a gene: 7. Unsorted PBMC replicate PCRs drew on about 280 ng DNA, representing 30,000 to 35,000 T cell genomes. TCRdb's table, derived via immunoSEQ multiplex PCR, lists solely in-frame clones and lacks some. Altogether 500,000 to 650,000 clones are present, roughly four fifths being singletons, with the ten largest covering 12%.

Sequenced sample: PBMCs. This clonotype was sampled from a woman aged 40 to 55 in good health. Some clones in this sample may be carry-over from other donors' samples. The rearrangement uses TRBV7-2 and TRBJ2-5, with 10 bases matching TRBD2. CDR3 sequence reads: CASNGLAATQETQYF. The DNA of the CDR3 is TGTGCCAGCAATGGACTAGCGGCAACACAAGAGACCCAGTACTTC. Looking up the rest from reference TRBV7-2 and TRBJ2-5 gives the full variable domain: GAGVSQSPSNKVTEKGKDVELRCDPISGHTALYWYRQSLGQGLEFLIYFQGNSAPDKSGLPSDRFSAERTGGSVSTLTIQRTQQEDSAVYLCASNGLAATQETQYFGPGTRLLVL.